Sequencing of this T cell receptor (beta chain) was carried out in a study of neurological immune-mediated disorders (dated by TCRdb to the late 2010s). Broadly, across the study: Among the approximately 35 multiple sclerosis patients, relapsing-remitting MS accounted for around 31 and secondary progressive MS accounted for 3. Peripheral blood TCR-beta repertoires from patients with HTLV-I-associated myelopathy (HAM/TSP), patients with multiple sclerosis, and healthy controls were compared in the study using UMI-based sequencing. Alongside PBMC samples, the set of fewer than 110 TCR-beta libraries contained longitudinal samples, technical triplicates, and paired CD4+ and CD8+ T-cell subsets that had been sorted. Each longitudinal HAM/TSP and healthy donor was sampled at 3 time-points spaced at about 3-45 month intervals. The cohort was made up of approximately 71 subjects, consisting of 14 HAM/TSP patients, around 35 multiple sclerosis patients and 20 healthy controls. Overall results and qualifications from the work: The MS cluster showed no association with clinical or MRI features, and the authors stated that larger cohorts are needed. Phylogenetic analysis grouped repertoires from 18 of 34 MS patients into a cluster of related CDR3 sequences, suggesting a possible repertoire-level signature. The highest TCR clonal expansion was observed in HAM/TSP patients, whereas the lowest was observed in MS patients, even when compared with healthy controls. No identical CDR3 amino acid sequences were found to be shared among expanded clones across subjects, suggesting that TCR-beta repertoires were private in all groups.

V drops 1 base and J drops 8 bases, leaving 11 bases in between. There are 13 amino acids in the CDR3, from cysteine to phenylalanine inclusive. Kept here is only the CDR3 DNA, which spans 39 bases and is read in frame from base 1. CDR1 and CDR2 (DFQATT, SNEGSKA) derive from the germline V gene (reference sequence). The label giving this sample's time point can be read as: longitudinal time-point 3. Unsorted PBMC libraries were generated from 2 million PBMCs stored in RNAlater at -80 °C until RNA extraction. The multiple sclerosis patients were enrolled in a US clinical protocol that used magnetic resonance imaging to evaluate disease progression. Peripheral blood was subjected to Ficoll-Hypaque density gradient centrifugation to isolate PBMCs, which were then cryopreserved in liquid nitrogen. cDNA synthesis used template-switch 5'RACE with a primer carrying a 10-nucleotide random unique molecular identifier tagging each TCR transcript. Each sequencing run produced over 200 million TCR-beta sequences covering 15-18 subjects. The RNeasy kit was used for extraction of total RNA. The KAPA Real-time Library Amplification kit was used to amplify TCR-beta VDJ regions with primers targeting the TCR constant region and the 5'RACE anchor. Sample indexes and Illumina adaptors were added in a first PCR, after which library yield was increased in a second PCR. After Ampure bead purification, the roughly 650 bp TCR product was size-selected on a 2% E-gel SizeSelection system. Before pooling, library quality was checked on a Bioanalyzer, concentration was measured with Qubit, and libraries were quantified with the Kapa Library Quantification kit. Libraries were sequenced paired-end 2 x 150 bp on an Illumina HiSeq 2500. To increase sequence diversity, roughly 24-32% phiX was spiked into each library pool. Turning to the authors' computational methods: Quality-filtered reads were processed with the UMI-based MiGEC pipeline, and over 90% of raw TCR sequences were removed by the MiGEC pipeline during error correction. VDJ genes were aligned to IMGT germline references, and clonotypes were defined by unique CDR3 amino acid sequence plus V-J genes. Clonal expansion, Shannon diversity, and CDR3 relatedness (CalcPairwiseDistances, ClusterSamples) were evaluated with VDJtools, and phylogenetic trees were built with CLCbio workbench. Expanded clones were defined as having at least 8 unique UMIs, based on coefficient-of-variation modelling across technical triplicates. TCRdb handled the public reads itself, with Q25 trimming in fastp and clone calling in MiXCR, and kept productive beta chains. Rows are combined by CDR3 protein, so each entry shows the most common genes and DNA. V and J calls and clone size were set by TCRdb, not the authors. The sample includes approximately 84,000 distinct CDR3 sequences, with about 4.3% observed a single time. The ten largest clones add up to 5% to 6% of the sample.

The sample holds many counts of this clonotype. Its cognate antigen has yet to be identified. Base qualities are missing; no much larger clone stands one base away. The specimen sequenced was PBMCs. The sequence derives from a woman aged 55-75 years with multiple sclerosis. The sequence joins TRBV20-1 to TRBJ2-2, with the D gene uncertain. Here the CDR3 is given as CSARGSSLGELFF. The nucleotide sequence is TGCAGTGCTAGAGGCAGTTCTTTAGGGGAGCTGTTTTTT.